The sequence of this TCR beta chain was determined in a study of regulatory T cells in long-lasting Graves disease. Construction of the TCR beta libraries employed iRepertoire HTBI primers in conjunction with Arm-PCR of CDR3 regions. TCRdb reprocessed the multiplex PCR reads via MiXCR and lists one record per CDR3 protein. The sample gives about 620,000 distinct CDR3 sequences, about 15% of which show up once; around 18% is in the top ten. Stated time point: newly diagnosed GD, antithyroid drugs for less than 3 months. The TCR library used RNA extracted from PBMCs. Between the trimmed V and J ends, which lost 4 bases and 2 bases, there was a span of 1 base. The CDR3 runs 10 residues. Germline CDR1 SGDLS, CDR2 YYNGEE. For this clonotype: A much larger clone lies a single base off, so this may be a read error.

This same sample was also part of a study on T cells in Graves' hyperthyroidism and ophthalmopathy.

V gene TRBV9 combines with J gene TRBJ2-7; unclear D gene. The sample in question was peripheral blood mononuclear cells (PBMCs), obtained at new diagnosis, from a patient treated with antithyroid drugs. The sequence was obtained from a woman aged 25 to 45 with Graves disease. In DNA form, the CDR3 reads TGTGCCAGCAGCCCCTACGAGCAGTACTTC. It codes for CASSPYEQYF.